The clone carrying this TCR beta chain was recorded once. Its antigen is not known. TCR beta CDR3 regions were amplified from RNA transcripts. Using the HTBI primer set, a first-round RT-PCR was run on the TCR CDR3. TCRdb recomputed calls from the multiplex PCR reads with MiXCR, one row per CDR3 protein. The table records approximately 590,000 distinct CDR3 sequences, more than 15% of them present only once. This specimen comes from a study of T cells in Graves' hyperthyroidism and ophthalmopathy. Notes on the study in general: Clonotypes that were expanded in thyroid above 0.001 mostly appeared in blood too. Ophthalmopathy was told apart from stable hyperthyroidism by a 13 V-J model.

The CDR3 has 17 amino acids. V lost 6 bases and J lost 0; bases outside the gene matches: 10. Germline lookup yields CDR1 MNHEY and CDR2 SMNVEV (reference sequence). Absence of ophthalmopathy progression within 18 months defined stable Graves' hyperthyroidism. Uncontrolled infection, other autoimmune disease, pregnancy or lactation excluded patients. Sequenced input: blood. This TCR derives from a woman in her 30s with Graves' hyperthyroidism. The gene calls are TRBV27 and TRBJ2-2; 7 nucleotides align to TRBD1. CDR3 DNA: TGTGCCAGCAGCCTCAAAACCGGGACAGCGAACACCGGGGAGCTGTTTTTT. Its protein is CASSLKTGTANTGELFF.